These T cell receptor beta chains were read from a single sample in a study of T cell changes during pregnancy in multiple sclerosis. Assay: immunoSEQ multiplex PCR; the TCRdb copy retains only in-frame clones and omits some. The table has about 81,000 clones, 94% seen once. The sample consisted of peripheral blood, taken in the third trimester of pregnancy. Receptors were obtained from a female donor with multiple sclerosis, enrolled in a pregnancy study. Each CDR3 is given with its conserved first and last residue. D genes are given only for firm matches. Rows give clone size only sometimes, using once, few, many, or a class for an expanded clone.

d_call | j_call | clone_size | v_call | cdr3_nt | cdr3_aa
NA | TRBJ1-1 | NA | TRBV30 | TGTGCCTGGAGTGTCGGGGGGGGCACTGAAGCTTTCTTT | CAWSVGGGTEAFF
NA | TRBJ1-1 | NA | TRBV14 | TGTGCCAGCAGCCAAGATCTCCCGGGTACTGAAGCTTTCTTT | CASSQDLPGTEAFF
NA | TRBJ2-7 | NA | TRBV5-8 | TGTGCCAGCAGCTTGGGGGCCGAGCAGTACTTC | CASSLGAEQYF
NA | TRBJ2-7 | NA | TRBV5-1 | TGCGCCAGCAGCTTGTTTGGACAGACCAACTACGAGCAGTACTTC | CASSLFGQTNYEQYF
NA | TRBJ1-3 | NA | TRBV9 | TGTGCCAGCAGCGTCCAGGACAGCTCTGGAAACACCATATATTTT | CASSVQDSSGNTIYF
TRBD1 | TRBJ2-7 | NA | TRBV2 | TGTGCCAGCAGTACGGGACAGGGCTACGAGCAGTACTTC | CASSTGQGYEQYF
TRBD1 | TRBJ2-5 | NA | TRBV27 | TGTGCCAGCGGGTATCGGACAGGGGGCCTTGAGACCCAGTACTTC | CASGYRTGGLETQYF
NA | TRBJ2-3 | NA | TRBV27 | TGTGCCAGCAGTTTCATCTCGAGCGATACGCAGTATTTT | CASSFISSDTQYF
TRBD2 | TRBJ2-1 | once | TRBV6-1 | TGTGCCAGCAGACCCGGGACTAGCGGGGAAGAGCAGTTCTTC | CASRPGTSGEEQFF
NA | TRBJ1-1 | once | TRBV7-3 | TGTGCCAGCAGCTTAACTTCAGGGGTCGGCACTGAAGCTTTCTTT | CASSLTSGVGTEAFF
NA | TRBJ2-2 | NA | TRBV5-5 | TGTGCCAGCAGCCCACAGGCGGGGCCCGGGGAGCTGTTTTTT | CASSPQAGPGELFF
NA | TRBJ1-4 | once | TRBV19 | TGTGCCAGTATCCCGGACACCCCGAATGAAAAACTGTTTTTT | CASIPDTPNEKLFF
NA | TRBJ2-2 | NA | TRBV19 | TGTGCCAGTAAGGGAAGGGGTCCAAATCCCACCGGGGAGCTGTTTTTT | CASKGRGPNPTGELFF
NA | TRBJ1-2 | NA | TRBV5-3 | TGTGCCAGAAGCCCGTTGTTCGACATCCTCCACTACTATGGCTACACCTTC | CARSPLFDILHYYGYTF
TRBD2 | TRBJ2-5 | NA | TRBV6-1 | TGTGCCAGCAGTGAAAGGGCATGGGAGGGGTGGGACGAGACCCAGTACTTC | CASSERAWEGWDETQYF
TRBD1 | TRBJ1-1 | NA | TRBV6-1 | TGTGCCAGCAGTGAAGGGACAGGGTGGACTGAAGCTTTCTTT | CASSEGTGWTEAFF
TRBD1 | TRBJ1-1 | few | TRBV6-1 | TGTGCCAGCGGCCGGGACAGGGTGAACACTGAAGCTTTCTTT | CASGRDRVNTEAFF
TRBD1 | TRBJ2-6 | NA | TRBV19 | TGTGCCAGTGGCCGCCGGGACAGGGCTTCTGGGGCCAACGTCCTGACTTTC | CASGRRDRASGANVLTF
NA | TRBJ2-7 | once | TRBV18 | TGTGCCAGCTCACAACAACAAGGGTCCGGAGGCGAGCAGTACTTC | CASSQQQGSGGEQYF
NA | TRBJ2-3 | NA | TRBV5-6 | TGTGCCAGCAGCTTTAGGGGGCCGGGGGTGGATACGCAGTATTTT | CASSFRGPGVDTQYF
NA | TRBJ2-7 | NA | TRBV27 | TGTGCCAGCACCCCCTCTCCCTTATCTCGCGAGCAGTACTTC | CASTPSPLSREQYF
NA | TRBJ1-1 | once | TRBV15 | TGTGCCACCAGCATGCGAGGCGGGGCAACTGAAGCTTTCTTT | CATSMRGGATEAFF
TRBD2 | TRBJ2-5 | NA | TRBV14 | TGTGCCAGCAGCCAAGCCTATCTAGCGGGGGATCAAAAGACCCAGTACTTC | CASSQAYLAGDQKTQYF
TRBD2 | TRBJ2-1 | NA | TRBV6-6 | TGTGCCAGCAGTGGGACTAGCGGGGCACATGAGCAGTTCTTC | CASSGTSGAHEQFF
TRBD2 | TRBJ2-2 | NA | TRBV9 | TGTGCCAGCAGCGTTGCGGGGGTCACCGGGGAGCTGTTTTTT | CASSVAGVTGELFF
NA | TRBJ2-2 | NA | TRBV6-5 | TGTGCCAGCGGTCCGGGACAGAACACCGGGGAGCTGTTTTTT | CASGPGQNTGELFF
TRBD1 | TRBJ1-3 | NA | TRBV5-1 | TGCGCCAGCAGCTTGGGCGGACAGGGCTCTGGAAACACCATATATTTT | CASSLGGQGSGNTIYF
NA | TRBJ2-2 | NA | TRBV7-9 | TGTGCCAGCAGCTTAGAAGGGGCCGGGGAGCTGTTTTTT | CASSLEGAGELFF
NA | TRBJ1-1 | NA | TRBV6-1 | TGTGCCAGCAGTGAAGCCCTTGAAGTAGACACTGAAGCTTTCTTT | CASSEALEVDTEAFF
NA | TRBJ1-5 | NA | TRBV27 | TGTGCCAGCAGTTTGGGGCGGCTCAATCAGCCCCAGCATTTT | CASSLGRLNQPQHF
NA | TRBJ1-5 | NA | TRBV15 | TGTGCCACCAGCAGAGCGGGGGATCAGCCCCAGCATTTT | CATSRAGDQPQHF
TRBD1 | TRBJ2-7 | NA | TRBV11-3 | TGTGCCAGCAGCTCGACAGGGAGTTACGAGCAGTACTTC | CASSSTGSYEQYF
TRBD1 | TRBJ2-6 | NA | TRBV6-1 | TGTGCCAGCAGTACAACAGGGGCAACTGAGAAGCACCTGACTTTC | CASSTTGATEKHLTF
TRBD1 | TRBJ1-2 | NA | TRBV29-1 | TGCAGCGTTGCGACAGGGGACTATGGCTACACCTTC | CSVATGDYGYTF
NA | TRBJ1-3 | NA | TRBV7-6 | TGTGCCAGCAGCATAGGCGAAAGCTCTGGAAACACCATATATTTT | CASSIGESSGNTIYF
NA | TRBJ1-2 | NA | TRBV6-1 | TGTGCCAGCAGTGAAGCGATGGGAGGGGCCGGCTATGGCTACACCTTC | CASSEAMGGAGYGYTF
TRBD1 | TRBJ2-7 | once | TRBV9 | TGTGCCAGCAGCGGACAAACCGGGACAGCAAACTCCTACGAGCAGTACTTC | CASSGQTGTANSYEQYF
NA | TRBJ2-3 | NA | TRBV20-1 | TGCAGTGCGAGGACAGATACGCAGTATTTT | CSARTDTQYF
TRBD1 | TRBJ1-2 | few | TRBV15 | TGTGCCACCAGTCCAGACAGGGGTCATGGCTACACCTTC | CATSPDRGHGYTF
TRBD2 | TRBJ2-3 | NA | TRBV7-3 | TGTGCCAGCAGTCCGACTAGCGGGGGGGCTAATACGCAGTATTTT | CASSPTSGGANTQYF
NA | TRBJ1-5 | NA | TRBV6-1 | TGTGCCAGCAGTGAATCCAGGCAGGATCAGCCCCAGCATTTT | CASSESRQDQPQHF
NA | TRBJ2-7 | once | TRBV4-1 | TGCGCCAGCAGCCAAGGGGAGGCTGGGGGTCCCTACGAGCAGTACTTC | CASSQGEAGGPYEQYF
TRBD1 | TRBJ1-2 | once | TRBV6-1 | TGTGCCAGCAGTGCGGGACAGGGTAGTATTGGCTACACCTTC | CASSAGQGSIGYTF
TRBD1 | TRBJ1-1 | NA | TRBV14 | TGTGCCAGCAGCCAGGGCAGGGGGCGACGGGCTGAAGCTTTCTTT | CASSQGRGRRAEAFF
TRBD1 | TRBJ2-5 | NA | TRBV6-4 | TGTGCCAGCAGTGACCCCCATCTACAGGGGGCTTGGGGGGGGACCCAGTACTTC | CASSDPHLQGAWGGTQYF
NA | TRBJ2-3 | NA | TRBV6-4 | TGTGCCAGCAGTGCCGGGACTAGCACAGATACGCAGTATTTT | CASSAGTSTDTQYF
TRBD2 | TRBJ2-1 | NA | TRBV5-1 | TGCGCCAGCAGCAGGGCTAGCGGGGGGCCTGGCAATGAGCAGTTCTTC | CASSRASGGPGNEQFF
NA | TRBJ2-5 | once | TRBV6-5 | TGTGCCAGCAGCGGCGGGAAATCGGAGACCCAGTACTTC | CASSGGKSETQYF
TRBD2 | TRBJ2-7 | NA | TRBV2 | TGTGCCAGCAAAGGGACTAGCAGATACGAGCAGTACTTC | CASKGTSRYEQYF
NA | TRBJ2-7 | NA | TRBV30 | TGTGCCTGGAGTAAAGGGGAATACGAGCAGTACTTC | CAWSKGEYEQYF
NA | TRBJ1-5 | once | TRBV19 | TGTGCCAGTAGGAGGGAACAGGGTCAACCCCAGCATTTT | CASRREQGQPQHF
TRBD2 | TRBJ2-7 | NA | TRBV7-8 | TGTGCCAGCTTCTCCCCCTTCCAGCGGGGGTTCTTTTACGAGCAGTACTTC | CASFSPFQRGFFYEQYF